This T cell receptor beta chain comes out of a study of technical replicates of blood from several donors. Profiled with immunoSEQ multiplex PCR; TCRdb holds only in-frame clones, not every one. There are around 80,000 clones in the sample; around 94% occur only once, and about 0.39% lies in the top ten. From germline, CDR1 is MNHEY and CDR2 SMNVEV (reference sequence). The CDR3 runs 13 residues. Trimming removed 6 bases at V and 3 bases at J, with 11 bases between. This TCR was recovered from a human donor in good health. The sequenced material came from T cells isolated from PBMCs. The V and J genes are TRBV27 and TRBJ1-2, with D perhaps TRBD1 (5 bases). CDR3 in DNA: TGTGCCAGCAGGGGGGGGAACCACTATGGCTACACCTTC. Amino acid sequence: CASRGGNHYGYTF.